Below are 26 T cell receptor beta chains sequenced from a single sample in a study of blood T cell repertoires in COVID-19. Clones were sequenced by immunoSEQ multiplex PCR, and TCRdb holds only the in-frame ones, with some missing. The data hold about 120,000 clones, with roughly 89% observed a single time. The sequenced sample consisted of peripheral blood. These TCRs come from a woman aged 60-75 years with COVID-19, enrolled during active disease.

The rearrangement uses TRBV18 and TRBJ2-1; 9 bases match TRBD2. The germline V gene has CDR1 KGHSH and CDR2 LQKENI. CDR3 size: 17 residues. Trimming took 0 bases from V and 7 from J; bases not matched to a gene: 10. The CDR3 DNA reads as TGTGCCAGCTCACCACCAAACCATAGCGGGGGCAGAAATGAGCAGTTCTTC. It specifies CASSPPNHSGGRNEQFF.

This clone has a single count. The chain links TRBV5-1 to TRBJ2-3, with 7 positions matching TRBD1. The CDR3 extends over 13 amino acids. Trimming took 4 bases from V and 4 from J; bases not matched to a gene: 3. The germline CDR1 and CDR2 sequences are SGHRS and YFSETQ. CDR3 nucleotides: TGCGCCAGCAGCCCGGACAGGCCAGATACGCAGTATTTT. Its translation: CASSPDRPDTQYF. Variable domain in full (rest from reference TRBV5-1 and TRBJ2-3): KAGVTQTPRYLIKTRGQQVTLSCSPISGHRSVSWYQQTPGQGLQFLFEYFSETQRNKGNFPGRFSGRQFSNSRSEMNVSTLELGDSALYLCASSPDRPDTQYFGPGTRLTVL.

The genes are TRBV4-2 and TRBJ1-2; D perhaps matches TRBD1 (6 bases). The ends were cut back, 3 bases at V and 2 bases at J, with 13 bases in the middle. The V gene's germline CDR1 is LGHNA and CDR2 YNFKEQ. The length of the CDR3 is 15 residues. The CDR3 region is CASSQPGTGNYGYTF. CDR3 DNA: TGTGCCAGCAGCCAGCCCGGTACAGGGAACTATGGCTACACCTTC.

The rearrangement uses TRBV4-1 and TRBJ1-5; D perhaps matches TRBD1 (6 bases). The V end lost 2 bases, the J end lost 2 bases, and 16 bases lay between the germline ends. Germline CDR1 is MGHRA and CDR2 is YSYEKL. The CDR3 covers 17 residues. CDR3 DNA: TGCGCCAGCAGCCAACCATCACAGGGAGTTCGCAATCAGCCCCAGCATTTT. Protein sequence: CASSQPSQGVRNQPQHF.

J is TRBJ2-2 and V is TRBV5-4, with 7 bases aligning to TRBD1. The V and J ends lost 4 bases and 1 base, in that order; junction bases with no gene match: 7. This CDR3 spans 16 amino acids. Germline V gene data show CDR1 as SGHNT and CDR2 as YYREEE (reference sequence). The CDR3 is CASSRGTELNTGELFF. CDR3 in DNA: TGTGCCAGCAGCCGAGGGACAGAACTGAACACCGGGGAGCTGTTTTTT.

The V gene is TRBV5-1, the J gene TRBJ2-1; 9 bases map to TRBD2. This CDR3 comprises 14 residues. V lost 5 bases, J lost 7 bases, and 7 bases stayed unmatched. Per germline, CDR1 SGHRS and CDR2 YFSETQ. Here the CDR3 reads CASRRGGAWNEQFF. The CDR3 DNA is TGCGCCAGCAGACGCGGGGGGGCCTGGAATGAGCAGTTCTTC.

V usage is TRBV5-4 and J usage is TRBJ2-5; tentative D call: TRBD1 (5 bases). The V end lost 6 bases, the J end lost 3 bases, and 21 bases lay between the germline ends. From germline, CDR1 is SGHNT and CDR2 YYREEE (reference sequence). The CDR3 has 16 amino acids. CDR3 amino acids: CASTSQTVRSKETQYF. The CDR3 region has the DNA TGTGCCAGCACCAGTCAGACAGTTAGATCTAAAGAGACCCAGTACTTC. Full variable domain (rest looked up from reference TRBV5-4 and TRBJ2-5): ETGVTQSPTHLIKTRGQQVTLRCSSQSGHNTVSWYQQALGQGPQFIFQYYREEENGRGNFPPRFSGLQFPNYSSELNVNALELDDSALYLCASTSQTVRSKETQYFGPGTRLLVL.

J is TRBJ2-1 and V is TRBV5-4, with unresolved D. CDR3 size: 15 residues. Deletions cut 0 bases from V and 0 bases from J, with 7 bases between. The germline CDR1 and CDR2 sequences are SGHNT and YYREEE (reference sequence). CDR3 amino acids: CASSLAISSYNEQFF. The CDR3 nucleotides are TGTGCCAGCAGCTTGGCGATTAGCTCCTACAATGAGCAGTTCTTC.

The chain uses TRBV6-1 and TRBJ1-1; D uncertain. Germline-derived CDR1 and CDR2 are MNHNS and SASEGT. Trimming cost V 2 bases and J 4 bases, with 11 bases left between them. The CDR3 runs 14 residues. The CDR3 nucleotides are TGTGCCAGCAGTGAAATGGGGAGATCCACTGAAGCTTTCTTT. Translating gives CASSEMGRSTEAFF.

The rearrangement joins TRBV6-5 to TRBJ2-7, with D hard to call. Trimming took off 4 bases at V and 2 bases at J, with 9 bases between the two ends. Germline assignment: CDR1 MNHEY and CDR2 SVGAGI. The CDR3 runs to 13 residues. In DNA, the CDR3 is TGTGCCAGCAGTTCCAGCGCGACCTACGAGCAGTACTTC. Translating gives CASSSSATYEQYF.

The V gene is TRBV3-1 (or the pseudogene TRBV3-2), the J gene TRBJ1-6; 8 nucleotides match TRBD1. Trimming took 5 bases from V and 7 from J; bases not matched to a gene: 7. Germline lookup yields CDR1 LGHDT and CDR2 YNNKEL (reference sequence). The CDR3 is made up of 15 amino acids. The CDR3 coding sequence is TGTGCCAGCAGCTCCCAGGGGGCCAGGAATTCACCCCTCCACTTT. As protein: CASSSQGARNSPLHF.

This chain joins TRBV30 and TRBJ1-6, with 7 bases matching TRBD1. Germline values: CDR1 GTSNPN, CDR2 SVGIG (reference sequence). The CDR3 is made up of 16 amino acids. Trimming at V came to 4 bases and at J to 3 bases, leaving 9 bases not matched to a gene. CDR3 DNA sequence: TGTGCCTGGAACCAATTTCCAGGGGGCTATAATTCACCCCTCCACTTT. Translated, it gives CAWNQFPGGYNSPLHF.

The genes are TRBV6-5 and TRBJ1-1; 9 nucleotides line up with TRBD1. After removal of 6 bases from V and 4 bases from J, the junction contained 3 bases not matched to a gene. The CDR3 loop spans 13 amino acids. Germline V gives CDR1 MNHEY, CDR2 SVGAGI. DNA for the CDR3: TGTGCCAGCAGACCGACAGGGGGCACTGAAGCTTTCTTT. Translated: CASRPTGGTEAFF.

A single count supports this clone. The chain carries TRBV3-1 (or the pseudogene TRBV3-2) and TRBJ2-6, with TRBD1 matching 9 bases. Germline V gives CDR1 LGHDT, CDR2 YNNKEL (reference sequence). J gave up 0 bases and V 0 bases, and 6 bases lay outside the gene matches. CDR3 length: 19 residues. CDR3 in amino acids: CASSQEWGTGPSGANVLTF. DNA of the CDR3: TGTGCCAGCAGCCAAGAATGGGGGACAGGGCCCTCTGGGGCCAACGTCCTGACTTTC.

CDR3 protein: CASTRNNQPQHF. DNA of the CDR3: TGTGCCTCAACGCGAAACAATCAGCCCCAGCATTTT. The chain combines TRBV6-5 with TRBJ1-5; D unresolved. Deletions cut 11 bases from V and 3 bases from J, with 11 bases between. This CDR3 spans 12 amino acids. Germline V gene lookup returns CDR1 MNHEY and CDR2 SVGAGI.

The V call is TRBV9, the J call TRBJ2-6; 8 bases fit TRBD1. V shed 3 bases, J shed 0 bases, and the junction held 5 bases outside the gene matches. The germline CDR1 and CDR2 sequences are SGDLS and YYNGEE. The length of the CDR3 is 17 residues. In nucleotides, the CDR3 is TGTGCCAGCAGCGGGACAGGGACAAGCTCTGGGGCCAACGTCCTGACTTTC. Encoded protein: CASSGTGTSSGANVLTF.

J is TRBJ2-7 and V is TRBV23-1; TRBD2 matches at 16 bases. TRBV23-1 is an open reading frame, and its role is uncertain. J gave up 3 bases and V 4 bases, and 12 bases lay outside the gene matches. This CDR3 has 19 amino acids. The CDR3 loop is CASSPPGLAGGTTFYEQYF. CDR3 in DNA: TGCGCCAGCAGTCCTCCGGGACTAGCGGGGGGGACCACGTTCTACGAGCAGTACTTC.

The chain links TRBV30 to TRBJ2-2; maybe TRBD2 (6 bases). Germline loops: CDR1 GTSNPN, CDR2 SVGIG (reference sequence). The CDR3 loop spans 13 amino acids. V was shortened by 3 bases and J by 7 bases, with 12 bases between the two germline ends. The CDR3 here is CAWSGGFNGELFF. CDR3 DNA sequence: TGTGCCTGGAGCGGAGGGTTTAACGGGGAGCTGTTTTTT.

CDR3 DNA: TGTGCCAGCAGCTTTGTAAATGAGCAGTTCTTC. Protein sequence: CASSFVNEQFF. The chain links TRBV5-6 to TRBJ2-1; D remains ambiguous. Deletions cut 2 bases from V and 7 bases from J, with 4 bases between. The CDR3 runs 11 residues. Germline loops: CDR1 SGHDT, CDR2 YYEEEE.

The chain links TRBV5-1 to TRBJ1-2; TRBD1 agrees at 7 bases. The germline V gene has CDR1 SGHRS and CDR2 YFSETQ. V was pared by 3 bases and J by 3 bases, with 5 bases of the junction left unmatched. CDR3 length: 14 residues. The chain's CDR3 is CASSSRRGDYGYTF. The CDR3 DNA reads as TGCGCCAGCAGCTCTCGCAGGGGGGACTATGGCTACACCTTC. Full variable domain (remainder filled in from reference TRBV5-1 and TRBJ1-2): KAGVTQTPRYLIKTRGQQVTLSCSPISGHRSVSWYQQTPGQGLQFLFEYFSETQRNKGNFPGRFSGRQFSNSRSEMNVSTLELGDSALYLCASSSRRGDYGYTFGSGTRLTVV.

The rearrangement joins TRBV9 to TRBJ1-6, with D possibly being TRBD1 (6 bases). From germline, CDR1 is SGDLS and CDR2 YYNGEE. Trimming left V 0 bases short and J 5 bases short, with 12 bases between. The CDR3 is 16 amino acids. This CDR3 reads CASSVGTAQNNSPLHF. The CDR3 coding sequence is TGTGCCAGCAGCGTAGGGACAGCCCAAAATAATTCACCCCTCCACTTT.

The chain recombines TRBV7-2 with TRBJ1-2; the D gene is possibly TRBD1 (5 bases). The length of the CDR3 is 16 residues. CDR1 and CDR2 from the germline V gene are SGHTA and FQGNSA. With 5 bases removed from V and 0 bases from J, the gap between germline ends came to 16 bases. The CDR3 protein is CASSPRSRVTNYGYTF. For the CDR3, the DNA is TGTGCCAGCAGCCCCCGGTCCAGGGTCACTAACTATGGCTACACCTTC.

The gene calls are TRBV5-1 and TRBJ2-3; maybe TRBD1 (5 bases). V gave up 6 bases and J gave up 4 bases, with 15 bases separating them. CDR1 and CDR2 from the germline V gene are SGHRS and YFSETQ. The CDR3 spans 14 residues. CDR3 DNA: TGCGCCAGCATCTCGGTCCCAGGGTCAGATACGCAGTATTTT. This sequence encodes CASISVPGSDTQYF.

The chain uses TRBV6-4 and TRBJ1-1; no clear D. The V end was cut by 4 bases, the J end by 3 bases, with 15 bases between. CDR1 is MRHNA and CDR2 is SNTAGT in the germline V gene. CDR3 size: 15 residues. The CDR3 DNA sequence: TGTGCCAGCAGTGTCGAGTATCCCCCTGACACTGAAGCTTTCTTT. Encoded protein: CASSVEYPPDTEAFF.

The chain couples TRBV4-1 to TRBJ1-1; D uncertain. The V and J ends lost 1 base and 0 bases respectively, with 3 bases between them. The CDR3 spans 13 residues. Per germline, CDR1 MGHRA and CDR2 YSYEKL. DNA of the CDR3: TGCGCCAGCAGCCAAGTAGTGAACACTGAAGCTTTCTTT. Its protein is CASSQVVNTEAFF.

V usage is TRBV7-2 and J usage is TRBJ1-1, with TRBD1 matching 9 bases. After removal of 4 bases from V and 1 base from J, the junction contained 4 bases not matched to a gene. The length of the CDR3 is 15 residues. Germline CDR1 and CDR2: SGHTA and FQGNSA. The CDR3 DNA follows: TGTGCCAGCAGCTCAAACAGGGGGCGGAACACTGAAGCTTTCTTT. The encoded protein is CASSSNRGRNTEAFF.